Below are 30 T cell receptor beta chains sequenced from a single sample in a study of blood T cell repertoires in COVID-19. Only in-frame clones appear in the TCRdb table, and some are missing; sequencing was by immunoSEQ multiplex PCR. The profile shows some 290,000 clones, around 81% of them singletons. Sequencing used peripheral blood. The receptors derive from a woman aged 55-70 years with active or convalescent COVID-19.

The CDR3 is CGCRDRDTGELFF. The CDR3 bases are TGTGGGTGCCGGGACAGAGACACCGGGGAGCTGTTTTTT. The chain recombines TRBV6-6 with TRBJ2-2; 7 bases are a match to TRBD1. Germline V lookup: CDR1 MNHNY, CDR2 SVGAGI (reference sequence). This CDR3 region has 13 residues.

J is TRBJ1-2 and V is TRBV25-1; a possible D gene is TRBD1 (5 bases). With 6 bases removed from V and 4 bases from J, the gap between germline ends came to 18 bases. Germline V gene data show CDR1 as MGHDK and CDR2 as SYGVNS. CDR3 length: 15 residues. The chain's CDR3 is CASSHIRVSGYGYTF. Written as DNA, the CDR3 is TGTGCCAGCAGCCACATCAGGGTATCGGGCTATGGCTACACCTTC.

The V gene is TRBV18, the J gene TRBJ1-6, with 10 bases fitting TRBD1. This CDR3 spans 16 amino acids. Germline CDR1 is KGHSH and CDR2 is LQKENI. With V trimmed by 3 bases and J by 10 bases, 9 bases remained unmatched. The CDR3, as DNA: TGTGCCAGCTCACCGGGGGACAGGGGACGTGGATCACCCCTCCACTTT. Translated: CASSPGDRGRGSPLHF.

This clone has just a few counts. The V gene is TRBV4-1, the J gene TRBJ2-5; TRBD2 matches at 7 bases. The germline gives CDR1 MGHRA, CDR2 YSYEKL. The CDR3 is 20 amino acids. Trimming at V came to 0 bases and at J to 1 base, leaving 17 bases not matched to a gene. The CDR3 DNA follows: TGCGCCAGCAGCCAAGATAGTGGAACAGGCATGTGGGGGGGCCAAGAGACCCAGTACTTC. Protein sequence: CASSQDSGTGMWGGQETQYF.

The V gene is TRBV3-1 (or the pseudogene TRBV3-2), the J gene TRBJ1-2; no clear D. This CDR3 region has 12 residues. Trimming removed 1 base at V and 8 bases at J, with 8 bases between. Germline values: CDR1 LGHDT, CDR2 YNNKEL (reference sequence). CDR3 nucleotides: TGTGCCAGCAGCCAAGGCGGCTGGGGCTACACCTTC. It translates to CASSQGGWGYTF.

The chain employs TRBV7-2 and TRBJ2-3; 8 bases line up with TRBD2. The CDR3 is made up of 14 amino acids. Trimming cost V 4 bases and J 5 bases; bases outside gene matches: 5. Germline values: CDR1 SGHTA, CDR2 FQGNSA. CDR3 sequence reads: CASSSGGPRDTQYF. CDR3 bases: TGTGCCAGCAGCTCGGGGGGGCCAAGAGATACGCAGTATTTT.

V is TRBV6-5 and J is TRBJ2-1; 7 positions agree with TRBD2. Germline V gene lookup returns CDR1 MNHEY and CDR2 SVGAGI. V lost 8 bases and J lost 4; bases outside the gene matches: 11. The CDR3 sequence is 15 residues long. In DNA, the CDR3 is TGTGCCAGCGCGGGTTCGGGGGGTAGGTACAATGAGCAGTTCTTC. This translates into CASAGSGGRYNEQFF.

This chain uses TRBV5-1 with TRBJ1-1, with D unclear. V dropped 1 base and J dropped 4 bases, with 11 bases sitting between them. The germline V gene has CDR1 SGHRS and CDR2 YFSETQ. The CDR3 covers 14 residues. CDR3 nucleotides: TGCGCCAGCAGCTTGCTCGGGTGGAGCACTGAAGCTTTCTTT. Its protein product is CASSLLGWSTEAFF.

V and J are TRBV19 and TRBJ2-1; 10 nucleotides agree with TRBD1. In germline, CDR1 is LNHDA, CDR2 SQIVND (reference sequence). The CDR3 runs 14 residues. The V and J ends lost 5 bases and 6 bases, in that order; junction bases with no gene match: 4. The CDR3: CASSARTGGNEQFF. CDR3 bases: TGTGCCAGTAGTGCTAGGACAGGGGGCAATGAGCAGTTCTTC.

This sequence joins TRBV7-2 and TRBJ1-2; 9 bases are shared with TRBD1. Losses at the gene ends were 4 bases for V and 5 bases for J; bases not matched to a gene: 11. The CDR3 is 16 amino acids. CDR1 SGHTA and CDR2 FQGNSA come from the germline V gene. The CDR3 DNA follows: TGTGCCAGCAGCTCTGGGCGGACAGGGGCCTTTTATGGCTACACCTTC. It is translated as CASSSGRTGAFYGYTF. Based on the CDR3 plus reference TRBV7-2 and TRBJ1-2, the full variable domain is GAGVSQSPSNKVTEKGKDVELRCDPISGHTALYWYRQSLGQGLEFLIYFQGNSAPDKSGLPSDRFSAERTGGSVSTLTIQRTQQEDSAVYLCASSSGRTGAFYGYTFGSGTRLTVV.

The CDR3 region is CASSRTAFGGYTF. The CDR3 DNA follows: TGTGCCAGCAGTCGGACAGCCTTCGGGGGCTACACCTTC. This chain uses TRBV6-5 with TRBJ1-2; D is possibly TRBD1 (6 bases). In germline, CDR1 is MNHEY, CDR2 SVGAGI. V lost 5 bases and J 8 bases, leaving 15 bases between the germline ends. The CDR3 contains 13 residues.

The chain employs TRBV6-2 or TRBV6-3 and TRBJ1-2; the match to TRBD1 covers 8 bases. The V and J ends lost 5 bases and 2 bases, in that order; junction bases with no gene match: 4. Germline V gene sequence: CDR1 MNHEY, CDR2 SVGEGT. The CDR3 is 14 residues long. The CDR3 sequence is CASSRTGKNYGYTF. The CDR3 DNA reads as TGTGCCAGCAGTCGGACAGGGAAGAACTATGGCTACACCTTC.

The chain has TRBV7-8 and TRBJ2-3, with 10 bases fitting TRBD2. The CDR3 sequence is 16 residues long. V trimming: 7 bases; J trimming: 2 bases; junction bases outside the gene matches: 9. The germline V gene has CDR1 SGHVS and CDR2 FQNEAQ. CDR3 nucleotide sequence: TGTGCCAGCAAAGGATTTAGCGGGGGGCCCACAGATACGCAGTATTTT. This translates into CASKGFSGGPTDTQYF.

CDR3 region: CASSARQGLIGGNIQYF. The CDR3 coding sequence is TGTGCCAGCAGTGCCCGACAGGGTTTGATCGGGGGCAACATTCAGTACTTC. The chain combines TRBV27 with TRBJ2-4; tentatively, D is TRBD1 (7 bases). The V end was cut by 5 bases, the J end by 7 bases, with 24 bases between. The germline V gene has CDR1 MNHEY and CDR2 SMNVEV (reference sequence). The CDR3 has 17 amino acids.

The CDR3 is CASSRGQGHEQYF. The CDR3 DNA reads as TGTGCCAGCAGTAGGGGACAGGGGCACGAGCAGTACTTC. This chain uses TRBV6-6 with TRBJ2-7; 10 positions match TRBD1. This CDR3 is 13 amino acids long. The germline V gene encodes CDR1 MNHNY and CDR2 SVGAGI (reference sequence). With V trimmed by 5 bases and J by 5 bases, 3 bases remained unmatched.

This chain uses TRBV6-5 with TRBJ2-3; D uncertain. CDR1 is MNHEY, CDR2 SVGAGI, per germline. Trimming removed 5 bases at V and 2 bases at J, with 14 bases between. The CDR3 has 15 amino acids. CDR3 region: CASSPPRSHTDTQYF. The CDR3 nucleotides read TGTGCCAGCAGTCCCCCCCGGTCCCACACAGATACGCAGTATTTT.

The chain joins TRBV18 to TRBJ2-7, with 12 bases identical to TRBD2. The germline V gene has CDR1 KGHSH and CDR2 LQKENI. This CDR3 spans 15 amino acids. J was trimmed by 5 bases and V by 3 bases; bases with no gene match: 5. As DNA, the CDR3 is TGTGCCAGCTCACCCCCTAGCGGGGGGGACGACGAGCAGTACTTC. Translating it yields CASSPPSGGDDEQYF.

V is TRBV5-1 and J is TRBJ2-5; 9 bases agree with TRBD1. The CDR3 consists of 14 residues. Germline V CDR1 and CDR2: SGHRS, YFSETQ. Trimming removed 3 bases from V and 5 bases from J; junction bases left unmatched: 5. The CDR3 reads CASSSQGAGETQYF. CDR3 coding DNA: TGCGCCAGCAGCTCACAGGGGGCCGGGGAGACCCAGTACTTC.

This chain links TRBV10-3 with TRBJ2-3; possible D gene TRBD1, 5 bases. Trimming pared 11 bases from V and 0 bases from J, leaving 21 bases between. Germline V lookup: CDR1 ENHRY, CDR2 SYGVKD. This CDR3 is built from 16 residues. The CDR3 is CAVNSLTDTSTDTQYF. Here the CDR3 DNA reads TGTGCCGTTAATTCCTTGACAGACACTAGCACAGATACGCAGTATTTT.

The chain uses TRBV18 and TRBJ1-1, with a tentative D call TRBD1 (5 bases). The CDR3 loop spans 17 amino acids. Trimming took off 3 bases at V and 0 bases at J, with 17 bases between the two ends. Per the germline V gene, CDR1 is KGHSH and CDR2 is LQKENI. This chain's CDR3 is CASSPLRGPGMNTEAFF. CDR3 nucleotides: TGTGCCAGCTCACCTCTAAGGGGCCCAGGCATGAACACTGAAGCTTTCTTT.

This clone has a single count. The V and J genes are TRBV6-2 or TRBV6-3 and TRBJ2-1, with D possibly TRBD2 on 6 matching bases. Trimming stripped 5 bases from V and 4 bases from J, with 15 bases between. The CDR3 sequence is 15 residues long. The germline V gene encodes CDR1 MNHEY and CDR2 SVGEGT. The CDR3 loop is CASSRLVLLYNEQFF. CDR3 sequence (DNA): TGTGCCAGCAGTCGACTAGTTCTTCTTTACAATGAGCAGTTCTTC.

J is TRBJ1-4 and V is TRBV27, with 11 bases that match TRBD1. V shed 5 bases, J shed 7 bases, and the junction held 9 bases outside the gene matches. Looked up from germline, CDR1 is MNHEY and CDR2 is SMNVEV (reference sequence). The CDR3 is made up of 16 amino acids. The CDR3 nucleotides read TGTGCCAGCAGTCTAACCGCCGGGACAGGGGGTGAAAAACTGTTTTTT. Translated: CASSLTAGTGGEKLFF.

V usage is TRBV19 and J usage is TRBJ2-3; 7 bases line up with TRBD1. Trimming at V came to 7 bases and at J to 4 bases, leaving 11 bases not matched to a gene. CDR3 length: 15 residues. CDR1 LNHDA and CDR2 SQIVND come from the germline V gene (reference sequence). The CDR3: CASTPDRLKADTQYF. The CDR3 nucleotides are TGTGCCAGTACCCCGGACAGGTTAAAAGCAGATACGCAGTATTTT.

V usage is TRBV9 and J usage is TRBJ1-1, with D possibly TRBD1 on 5 matching bases. Germline loops: CDR1 SGDLS, CDR2 YYNGEE. Trimming removed 4 bases from V and 1 base from J, with 8 bases in between. This CDR3 region has 13 residues. Here the CDR3 DNA reads TGTGCCAGCAGCTACACAGGGAACACTGAAGCTTTCTTT. Protein: CASSYTGNTEAFF.

The J gene is TRBJ1-1, the V gene TRBV9, with D tentatively TRBD1 (6 bases). The germline V gene has CDR1 SGDLS and CDR2 YYNGEE. Deletions cut 5 bases from V and 5 bases from J, with 19 bases between. This CDR3 has 15 amino acids. CDR3 sequence (DNA): TGTGCCAGCAGTTATACAGGGAGTTTAGGGACTGAAGCTTTCTTT. Translation: CASSYTGSLGTEAFF. Drawing the rest from reference TRBV9 and TRBJ1-1, the complete variable domain is DSGVTQTPKHLITATGQRVTLRCSPRSGDLSVYWYQQSLDQGLQFLIQYYNGEERAKGNILERFSAQQFPDLHSELNLSSLELGDSALYFCASSYTGSLGTEAFFGQGTRLTVV.

This clone was counted a few times. The same CDR3 can be traced to other DNA sequences in this sample. V and J are TRBV7-9 and TRBJ2-5; D ambiguous. Germline CDR1 and CDR2: SEHNR and FQNEAQ (reference sequence). Trimming stripped 1 base from V and 4 bases from J, with 7 bases between. The CDR3 contains 13 residues. The CDR3, as DNA: TGTGCCAGCAGCTTAGTTGGCGGAGAGACCCAGTACTTC. Translating it yields CASSLVGGETQYF.

The CDR3 loop reads CASSPPLENYGYTF. The CDR3 DNA sequence: TGTGCCAGCAGCCCGCCTTTAGAGAACTATGGCTACACCTTC. The genes are TRBV7-2 and TRBJ1-2, with D hard to call. This CDR3 comprises 14 residues. Germline assignment: CDR1 SGHTA and CDR2 FQGNSA. V was pared by 5 bases and J by 2 bases, with 12 bases between.

This sequence joins TRBV12-5 and TRBJ2-5; D gene unclear. The germline V gene encodes CDR1 LGHNT and CDR2 FRNRAP. The CDR3 is 13 amino acids. Trimming left V 3 bases short and J 3 bases short, with 8 bases between. The CDR3 loop is CASGFLREETQYF. The CDR3 DNA is TGTGCTAGTGGTTTTCTACGGGAAGAGACCCAGTACTTC.

This clone was seen more than once but under ten times. In nucleotides, the CDR3 is TGTGCCAGCAGCTTCTCCACCGGGACAGGGGCTTACGAGCAGTACTTC. Translated, it gives CASSFSTGTGAYEQYF. The rearrangement uses TRBV11-3 and TRBJ2-7, with 10 bases identical to TRBD1. J lost 4 bases, V lost 3 bases, and 9 bases had no gene match. In germline, CDR1 is SGHNT, CDR2 YENEEA. This CDR3 is built from 16 residues. Complete variable domain (other parts from reference TRBV11-3 and TRBJ2-7): EAGVVQSPRYKIIEKKQPVAFWCNPISGHNTLYWYLQNLGQGPELLIRYENEEAVDDSQLPKDRFSAERLKGVDSTLKIQPAELGDSAVYLCASSFSTGTGAYEQYFGPGTRLTVT.

The chain couples TRBV9 to TRBJ2-7; 7 bases are a match to TRBD2. The junction had 10 bases not matched to a gene; V was cut back by 4 bases and J by 6 bases. The CDR3 is 14 residues long. Per the germline V gene, CDR1 is SGDLS and CDR2 is YYNGEE. The CDR3 DNA follows: TGTGCCAGCAGCATAGCGGGCAGGGCAGGCGAGCAGTACTTC. Translation gives CASSIAGRAGEQYF.